The source of this TCR beta chain is a study of radiotherapy plus CTLA-4 blockade in lung cancer. About the study: Disease control was present in roughly 30% of patients, and objective responses in 15% to 20%. Study observations and caveats: Reportedly, early blood T cell clone dynamics best predicted response, with interferon-beta. Some TCR clones had been derived from tumors. These clones expanded in peripheral blood after radiotherapy plus ipilimumab.

Germline V gives CDR1 LNHDA, CDR2 SQIVND (reference sequence). The V segment lost 7 bases and the J segment 4 bases; nucleotides outside the gene matches: 7. The CDR3 totals 14 residues. TCRdb keeps only in-frame clones here, not all; method: immunoSEQ multiplex PCR. Here the sample spans some 15,000 clones, roughly two thirds being singletons. Focal radiation was given together with CTLA-4 blockade (ipilimumab) to patients with chemo-refractory metastatic non-small-cell lung cancer. About this clone itself: Its matching antigen is unknown.

The clonotype comes from a human donor with non-small cell lung cancer whose response to radiotherapy plus ipilimumab could not be evaluated. The sequencing here drew on peripheral blood, taken from a patient treated with radiotherapy plus ipilimumab. The chain carries TRBV19 and TRBJ2-1; TRBD2 agrees at 7 bases. The CDR3 region has the DNA TGTGCCAGTACCATCCCGGGACTATACAATGAGCAGTTCTTC. Encoded protein: CASTIPGLYNEQFF.